This T cell receptor beta chain is drawn from a study of blood T cells in healthy people across ages. General study points: The donors' CMV status was not determined, possibly confounding changes in expanded clonotypes. A greater number of naive CD4+ cells and higher diversity distinguished long-lived donors from aged donors.

Germline CDR1 reads SGHTA; CDR2 reads FQGNSA. This CDR3 is 15 amino acids long. Trimming removed 5 bases from V and 10 bases from J; junction bases left unmatched: 12. In its sample, this clonotype was seen many times. As yet, its antigen is unknown. Next came a second PCR, run for roughly 6 to 11 cycles, which used a sample-barcoded 5' primer along with a J-beta primer mix. All cDNA molecules were each tagged by a template-switch adaptor with 12 random nucleotides. TCRdb re-called the 5' RACE reads through MiXCR, storing one row per CDR3 protein. The sample includes about 730,000 distinct CDR3 sequences, 43% of them seen just once.

This rearrangement joins TRBV7-2 to TRBJ2-1; TRBD2 aligns across 9 bases. The sequence derives from a woman aged 55-69 years in good health. Sequencing used blood. The CDR3 region is CASSKNRAAGGEQFF. The CDR3 DNA reads as TGTGCCAGCAGCAAAAACAGGGCAGCGGGGGGAGAGCAGTTCTTC.